This TCR beta chain was recorded in a study of Ad26.COV2.S vaccination and SARS-CoV-2 variants. Points from the study as a whole: For non-spike TCRs, breadth in vaccine recipients resembled that in placebo recipients.

The treatment is: 15 to 20 received Ad26.COV2.S at low or high dose, single or two shots; about 5 received placebo; per-sample allocation not given. After the first vaccine or placebo injection, samples were drawn on day 63. Notes on this clone: Antigen specificity is unknown.

Only in-frame clones appear in the TCRdb table, and some are missing; sequencing was by immunoSEQ multiplex PCR. This table holds hundreds of thousands of clones, roughly 89% found once. Between the trimmed V and J ends, which lost 3 bases and 11 bases, there was a span of 15 bases. CDR3 length: 13 amino acids. Looked up from germline, CDR1 is KGHDR and CDR2 is SFDVKD. This receptor was obtained from a person between 18 and 65 years old who received the Ad26.COV2.S COVID-19 vaccine or a placebo. The rearrangement links TRBV24-1 to TRBJ1-1; D gene ambiguous. Sequencing used peripheral blood, obtained in a trial of Ad26.COV2.S vaccine versus placebo. The DNA of the CDR3 is TGTGCCACCAGTGATCCGACGGAAGGGAGGGCTTTCTTT. Encoded protein: CATSDPTEGRAFF.